The 15 T cell receptor beta chains in this list originate from one sample, sequenced in a study of cytomegalovirus exposure and HLA in healthy donors. The PCR ran on 60 Vbeta and 13 Jbeta primers. The repertoire was sequenced with immunoSEQ multiplex PCR; TCRdb's copy has only in-frame clones and lacks some. Of around 140,000 clones listed, over 80% were seen once; the top ten hold 2.5% to 3.5%. The sample comprised PBMCs. The receptors come from a woman aged 25 to 39 in good health and CMV-seronegative.

This chain uses TRBV9 with TRBJ2-2; tentative D call: TRBD2 (5 bases). The CDR3 runs 13 residues. CDR1 is SGDLS and CDR2 is YYNGEE in the germline V gene. The germline V and J ends were trimmed by 6 bases and 1 base, with 7 bases remaining between them. CDR3: CASTGWNTGELFF. The CDR3 DNA reads as TGTGCCAGCACGGGATGGAACACCGGGGAGCTGTTTTTT.

The rearrangement uses TRBV7-3 and TRBJ2-2, with 8 bases identical to TRBD2. This CDR3 has 16 amino acids. CDR1 SGHTA and CDR2 FQGTGA come from the germline V gene. Germline trimming cut 2 bases from V and 7 bases from J; bases unmatched to any gene: 9. The DNA for the CDR3 is TGTGCCAGCAGCTTATTAGGGACTAGTCGGGTCGGGGAGCTGTTTTTT. It translates to CASSLLGTSRVGELFF.

In regard to this clone: At one end the junction does not follow the germline gene, possibly because of a read error. The chain combines TRBV7-9 with TRBJ1-4; D is uncertain. In germline, CDR1 is SEHNR, CDR2 FQNEAQ (reference sequence). The CDR3 is 15 amino acids. The CDR3 is CSSSTITRSNEKLFF. The CDR3 nucleotides read TGTTCCAGCAGCACCATCACGCGGTCCAATGAAAAACTGTTTTTT.

CDR3 bases: TGTGCCAGCAGTGACTTAGCGACCAGCTCCTACAATGAGCAGTTCTTC. This encodes CASSDLATSSYNEQFF. The chain couples TRBV7-8 to TRBJ2-1; a weak D match, TRBD2 (5 bases). V was trimmed by 6 bases and J by 0 bases, leaving 15 bases between them. In germline, CDR1 is SGHVS, CDR2 FQNEAQ. This CDR3 region has 16 residues.

The chain uses TRBV7-9 and TRBJ2-2, with TRBD1 matching 7 bases. V dropped 4 bases and J dropped 4; count of bases not matched to a gene: 9. Germline values: CDR1 SEHNR, CDR2 FQNEAQ (reference sequence). The CDR3 covers 16 residues. This CDR3 is CASSSRDRAGTGELFF. CDR3 nucleotide sequence: TGTGCCAGCAGCTCTCGAGACAGGGCGGGCACCGGGGAGCTGTTTTTT.

The chain combines TRBV28 with TRBJ2-5, with 8 bases lining up with TRBD1. The end of the DNA is better explained by TRBJ2-7, so the J call may be wrong. Germline V gene lookup returns CDR1 MDHEN and CDR2 SYDVKM. This CDR3 has 16 amino acids. The CDR3 spells CASSLVGAGGWNEQYF. CDR3 DNA sequence: TGTGCCAGCAGTTTGGTCGGGGCAGGGGGCTGGAACGAGCAGTACTTC.

The chain employs TRBV21-1 and TRBJ1-3; the table's D call of TRBD1 was not tested on the DNA. TRBV21-1 corresponds to a pseudogene. CDR3 size: 19 residues. The CDR3 nucleotides are TGTGCCAGCAGCAAAGTTAGGGGTTGGAAGGTCCCTTCTGGAAACACCATATATTTT. Amino acid sequence: CASSKVRGWKVPSGNTIYF.

The rearrangement links TRBV7-3 to TRBJ1-6; no definite D call. CDR1 and CDR2 from the germline V gene are SGHTA and FQGTGA. CDR3 length: 15 residues. V was cut by 1 base and J by 7 bases, with 11 bases left in between. CDR3 bases: TGTGCCAGCAGCTTAAATCGGTTAGAAAATTCACCCCTCCACTTT. Translation: CASSLNRLENSPLHF.

The rearrangement joins TRBV30 to TRBJ1-2; the D gene is possibly TRBD1 (5 bases). The CDR3 contains 13 residues. V was pared by 7 bases and J by 8 bases, with 20 bases between. CDR1 is GTSNPN and CDR2 is SVGIG in the germline V gene (reference sequence). CDR3 amino acids: CAYRSGGADGYTF. CDR3 bases: TGTGCCTACCGATCAGGTGGGGCGGACGGCTACACCTTC.

The chain links TRBV9 to TRBJ2-2; D gene uncertain. V lost 4 bases and J 1 base, leaving 8 bases between the germline ends. Germline CDR1 reads SGDLS; CDR2 reads YYNGEE. This CDR3 is built from 14 residues. CDR3 bases: TGTGCCAGCAGCTTTAGAGGGAACACCGGGGAGCTGTTTTTT. It is translated as CASSFRGNTGELFF.

The V and J genes are TRBV5-1 and TRBJ2-1; the match to TRBD1 covers 9 bases. Germline V CDR1 and CDR2: SGHRS, YFSETQ. Losses at the gene ends were 7 bases for V and 8 bases for J; bases not matched to a gene: 7. The CDR3 consists of 13 residues. As DNA, the CDR3 is TGCGCCAGCTCGGGACAGGGTTACGATGAGCAGTTCTTC. This encodes CASSGQGYDEQFF.

In its sample, this clone was seen once. This sequence joins TRBV7-9 and TRBJ2-7; 14 bases are shared with TRBD2. Germline V gene lookup returns CDR1 SEHNR and CDR2 FQNEAQ (reference sequence). Losses at the gene ends were 5 bases for V and 0 bases for J; bases not matched to a gene: 12. The CDR3 loop spans 19 amino acids. CDR3 sequence reads: CASSPPTRLAGGTSYEQYF. The CDR3 DNA follows: TGTGCCAGCAGCCCCCCCACGAGACTAGCGGGGGGGACCTCCTACGAGCAGTACTTC.

The chain is built from TRBV6-4 and TRBJ2-7, with TRBD2 matching over 8 bases. This CDR3 has 15 residues. Germline assignment: CDR1 MRHNA and CDR2 SNTAGT. The trim removed 6 bases at V and 7 bases at J, leaving 14 bases unmatched. The CDR3 DNA is TGTGCCAGCAGCCCTGCGGGGGGCGGTGCGCGGGAGCAGTACTTC. This codes for CASSPAGGGAREQYF.

V usage is TRBV6-6 and J usage is TRBJ2-7; TRBD1 agrees at 8 bases. The CDR3 spans 14 residues. V lost 8 bases, J lost 6 bases, and 12 bases stayed unmatched. Germline CDR1 MNHNY, CDR2 SVGAGI (reference sequence). CDR3 in DNA: TGTGCCAGCCGCATGACAGGGGTTAGCGGCGAGCAGTACTTC. Residues: CASRMTGVSGEQYF.

This clone was found a few times. This chain links TRBV4-3 with TRBJ1-2, with TRBD1 matching over 9 bases. The CDR3 has 15 amino acids. CDR1 is LGHNA and CDR2 is YSLEER in the germline V gene. Unmatched junction bases numbered 5, after V lost 2 bases and J lost 4 bases. CDR3 protein: CASSQTGTGRYGYTF. CDR3 sequence (DNA): TGCGCCAGCAGCCAAACCGGGACAGGGCGCTATGGCTACACCTTC.